A selection of T cell receptor beta chains follows, all from one sample in a study of cytomegalovirus exposure and HLA in healthy donors. This table comes from immunoSEQ multiplex PCR, and its TCRdb copy is limited to in-frame clones, with some not included. The table has 100,000 to 150,000 clones, around 67% seen once. The sample consisted of PBMCs. The source is a man between 60 and 75 years old in good health and CMV-seropositive. CDR3s include the opening cysteine and the closing phenylalanine or tryptophan. D genes are given only for firm matches. Part of the rows lack a size; the others show once, few, many or a class for expanded clones.

D gene: .
J gene: TRBJ1-1
V gene: TRBV30
clone size: few
CDR3 DNA: TGTGCCTGGAGCCCCAGAGGGCGGTGGACTGAAGCTTTCTTT
CDR3 protein: CAWSPRGRWTEAFF

D gene: .
J gene: TRBJ2-2
V gene: TRBV7-3
clone size: .
CDR3 DNA: TGTGCCAGCAGCTTAAGTCAGGGTGCGGCCGGGGAGCTGTTTTTT
CDR3 protein: CASSLSQGAAGELFF

D gene: .
J gene: TRBJ1-1
V gene: TRBV7-9
clone size: .
CDR3 DNA: TGTTCCAGCAGCTTAGTAGGCAGGACAATGAACACTGAAGCTTTCTTT
CDR3 protein: CSSSLVGRTMNTEAFF

D gene: TRBD1
J gene: TRBJ2-1
V gene: TRBV12-5
clone size: .
CDR3 DNA: TGTGCTAGTGGTTTGGAGTGGGACAGGGGCAATGAGCAGTTCTTC
CDR3 protein: CASGLEWDRGNEQFF

D gene: .
J gene: TRBJ2-1
V gene: TRBV9
clone size: .
CDR3 DNA: TGTGCCAGCAGCGTTACAGGGTACAATGAGCAGTTCTTC
CDR3 protein: CASSVTGYNEQFF

D gene: .
J gene: TRBJ2-1
V gene: TRBV6-5
clone size: few
CDR3 DNA: TGTGCCAGCCGAACAATAGGGAGCTCCTACAATGAGCAGTTCTTC
CDR3 protein: CASRTIGSSYNEQFF

D gene: .
J gene: TRBJ2-7
V gene: TRBV7-9
clone size: .
CDR3 DNA: TGTGCCAGCAGCTTAGTAGCAGGGTCCTACGAGCAGTACTTC
CDR3 protein: CASSLVAGSYEQYF

D gene: TRBD1
J gene: TRBJ2-6
V gene: TRBV28
clone size: few
CDR3 DNA: TGTGCCAGCAGTTTAGGGACAGGGAACTCTGGGGCCAACGTCCTGACTTTC
CDR3 protein: CASSLGTGNSGANVLTF

D gene: .
J gene: TRBJ2-7
V gene: TRBV27
clone size: .
CDR3 DNA: TGTGCCAGCAGAAAGTTAGGGACTTACGAGCAGTACTTC
CDR3 protein: CASRKLGTYEQYF

D gene: .
J gene: TRBJ2-3
V gene: TRBV7-9
clone size: few
CDR3 DNA: TGTGCCAGCAGCACTAGCACAGATACGCAGTATTTT
CDR3 protein: CASSTSTDTQYF

D gene: TRBD2
J gene: TRBJ2-5
V gene: TRBV11-3
clone size: .
CDR3 DNA: TGTGCCAGCAGCCGTAGCGGGGGGGTTCAAGAGACCCAGTACTTC
CDR3 protein: CASSRSGGVQETQYF

D gene: TRBD2
J gene: TRBJ2-1
V gene: TRBV23-1
clone size: .
CDR3 DNA: TGCGCCAGCAGTCAAACTCTACTAGCGGGGGTACCTAGGCGCTCCTACAATGAGCAGTTCTTC
CDR3 protein: CASSQTLLAGVPRRSYNEQFF

D gene: .
J gene: TRBJ1-2
V gene: TRBV7-9
clone size: .
CDR3 DNA: TGTGCCAGCAGCTTAGTCACCAGGGGTGGCTATGGCTACACCTTC
CDR3 protein: CASSLVTRGGYGYTF

D gene: .
J gene: TRBJ2-2
V gene: TRBV4-1
clone size: .
CDR3 DNA: TGCGCCGCGGGACTGGGCGGGGAGCTGTTTTTT
CDR3 protein: CAAGLGGELFF

D gene: .
J gene: TRBJ2-1
V gene: TRBV28
clone size: .
CDR3 DNA: TGTGCCAGCAGTTTATCCGGGTACAATGAGCAGTTCTTC
CDR3 protein: CASSLSGYNEQFF

D gene: .
J gene: TRBJ2-1
V gene: TRBV7-9
clone size: few
CDR3 DNA: TGTGCCAGCAGCAATAATGGGGGGGCCTACTCCTACAATGAGCAGTTCTTC
CDR3 protein: CASSNNGGAYSYNEQFF

D gene: TRBD2
J gene: TRBJ2-4
V gene: TRBV15
clone size: .
CDR3 DNA: TGTGCCACCAGCCAGGGCCTGGGACTAGCGGGGAGAGACATTCAGTACTTC
CDR3 protein: CATSQGLGLAGRDIQYF

D gene: TRBD1
J gene: TRBJ1-5
V gene: TRBV5-5
clone size: .
CDR3 DNA: TGTGCCAGCAACCTAGAAGGGACAGCCGGAGGACATCAGCCCCAGCATTTT
CDR3 protein: CASNLEGTAGGHQPQHF

D gene: TRBD2
J gene: TRBJ2-3
V gene: TRBV7-9
clone size: few
CDR3 DNA: TGTGCCAGCAGCCCTAGGACTAGCTCGGACCCAGATACGCAGTATTTT
CDR3 protein: CASSPRTSSDPDTQYF

D gene: .
J gene: TRBJ2-5
V gene: TRBV7-6
clone size: .
CDR3 DNA: TGTGCCAGCAGCCAACAGCACCAAGAGACCCAGTACTTC
CDR3 protein: CASSQQHQETQYF

D gene: .
J gene: TRBJ2-3
V gene: TRBV19
clone size: .
CDR3 DNA: TGTGCCACGAAGGGCGGGTCTAGATTAGGGACAGATACGCAGTATTTT
CDR3 protein: CATKGGSRLGTDTQYF

D gene: TRBD2
J gene: TRBJ2-1
V gene: TRBV11-1
clone size: few
CDR3 DNA: TGTGCCAGCAGAGCGGGGGACTCCAGGGCGGGCGAGTTCTTC
CDR3 protein: CASRAGDSRAGEFF

D gene: .
J gene: TRBJ2-1
V gene: TRBV29-1
clone size: .
CDR3 DNA: TGCAGCGGGGGGAGGAGCTCCTACAATGAGCAGTTCTTC
CDR3 protein: CSGGRSSYNEQFF

D gene: TRBD1
J gene: TRBJ2-5
V gene: TRBV6-5
clone size: .
CDR3 DNA: TGTGCCAGCAGCTACCATGATACAGGGGCCGAGACCCAGTACTTC
CDR3 protein: CASSYHDTGAETQYF

D gene: .
J gene: TRBJ2-5
V gene: TRBV6-6
clone size: .
CDR3 DNA: TGTGCCAGCAGTATTAGCCACCCTTCCCCCCAGACCCAGTACTTC
CDR3 protein: CASSISHPSPQTQYF

D gene: .
J gene: TRBJ2-5
V gene: TRBV4-2
clone size: .
CDR3 DNA: TGTGCCAGCAGCCACCGAGGGCTCTCCCCCTCGAAGCAGTACTTC
CDR3 protein: CASSHRGLSPSKQYF

D gene: TRBD1
J gene: TRBJ2-7
V gene: TRBV27
clone size: few
CDR3 DNA: TGTGCCAGCAGTTCTACCCGGACAGGGACCTACGAGCAGTACTTC
CDR3 protein: CASSSTRTGTYEQYF

D gene: .
J gene: TRBJ1-2
V gene: TRBV4-2
clone size: .
CDR3 DNA: TGTGCCAGCAGCCAAGAAGTTGAGGGCCCGGTTGGCTACACCTTC
CDR3 protein: CASSQEVEGPVGYTF

D gene: TRBD2
J gene: TRBJ2-2
V gene: TRBV18
clone size: .
CDR3 DNA: TGTGCCAGCTCACCTGGCCCCGGACTAGGTGGCACCGGGGAGCTGTTTTTT
CDR3 protein: CASSPGPGLGGTGELFF

D gene: .
J gene: TRBJ2-7
V gene: TRBV4-1
clone size: .
CDR3 DNA: TGCGCCAGCAGCCATCACTCGACATCGTACGAGCAGTACTTC
CDR3 protein: CASSHHSTSYEQYF

D gene: .
J gene: TRBJ1-1
V gene: TRBV7-3
clone size: .
CDR3 DNA: TGTGCCAGCAGCGGCTTAGGTGGGCTGAACACTGAAGCTTTCTTT
CDR3 protein: CASSGLGGLNTEAFF

D gene: TRBD1
J gene: TRBJ1-5
V gene: TRBV18
clone size: few
CDR3 DNA: TGTGCCAGCTCACCCGGTACGCCCAACAGGGGCCAGCCCCAGCATTTT
CDR3 protein: CASSPGTPNRGQPQHF

D gene: TRBD1
J gene: TRBJ2-1
V gene: TRBV29-1
clone size: .
CDR3 DNA: TGCAGCGGGGACAGGGGAGGTTCGGATGAGCAGTTCTTC
CDR3 protein: CSGDRGGSDEQFF

D gene: TRBD1
J gene: TRBJ1-6
V gene: TRBV6-5
clone size: .
CDR3 DNA: TGTGCCAGCAGTCCAGGGGGCAAGGTTTCACCCCTCCACTTT
CDR3 protein: CASSPGGKVSPLHF

D gene: TRBD1
J gene: TRBJ2-2
V gene: TRBV7-6
clone size: .
CDR3 DNA: TGTGCCAGCAGCTTATGGACAGGGGTCCCCGGGGAGCTGTTTTTT
CDR3 protein: CASSLWTGVPGELFF

D gene: TRBD2
J gene: TRBJ2-3
V gene: TRBV30
clone size: .
CDR3 DNA: TGTGCCTGGAGGGTAGCGGGAACTGGAACAGATACGCAGTATTTT
CDR3 protein: CAWRVAGTGTDTQYF

D gene: .
J gene: TRBJ1-5
V gene: TRBV4-2
clone size: .
CDR3 DNA: TGTGCCAGCAGCCAAGTCGCGACTGTCGGTTATAGCAATCAGCCCCAGCATTTT
CDR3 protein: CASSQVATVGYSNQPQHF

D gene: .
J gene: TRBJ1-1
V gene: TRBV21-1
clone size: .
CDR3 DNA: TGTGCCAGCAGCACCAGCGGTATTTCTACTGAAGCTTTCTTT
CDR3 protein: CASSTSGISTEAFF

D gene: TRBD2
J gene: TRBJ2-5
V gene: TRBV11-2
clone size: .
CDR3 DNA: TGTGCCAGCAGCACGCACTCCGGGACTAGTAACCAAGAGACCCAGTACTTC
CDR3 protein: CASSTHSGTSNQETQYF

D gene: TRBD1
J gene: TRBJ2-5
V gene: TRBV9
clone size: once
CDR3 DNA: TGTGCCAGCAGCGGGACAGGGGGAGGTGAGACCCAGTACTTC
CDR3 protein: CASSGTGGGETQYF

D gene: TRBD1
J gene: TRBJ1-1
V gene: TRBV11-1
clone size: once
CDR3 DNA: TGTGCCAGCAGTTCACAGGGGGGCACTGAAGCTTTCTTT
CDR3 protein: CASSSQGGTEAFF

D gene: .
J gene: TRBJ2-7
V gene: TRBV29-1
clone size: few
CDR3 DNA: TGCAGCGTTGAGGGTACGTCGTTCAGGGGTTACGAGCAGTACTTC
CDR3 protein: CSVEGTSFRGYEQYF